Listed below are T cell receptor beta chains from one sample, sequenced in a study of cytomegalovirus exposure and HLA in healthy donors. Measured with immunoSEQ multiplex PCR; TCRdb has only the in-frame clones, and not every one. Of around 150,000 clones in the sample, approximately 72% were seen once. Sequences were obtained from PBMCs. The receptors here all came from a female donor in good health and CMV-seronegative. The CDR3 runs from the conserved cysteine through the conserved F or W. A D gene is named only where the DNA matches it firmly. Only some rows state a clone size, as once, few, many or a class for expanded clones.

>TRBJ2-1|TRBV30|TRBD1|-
TGTGCCTGGAGTGCTCCTAAGGGACAGGGCCACAATGAGCAGTTCTTC
CAWSAPKGQGHNEQFF
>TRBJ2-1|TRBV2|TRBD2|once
TGTGCCAGCAGTGAACGTTTAGCGGGAGAGGATGAGCAGTTCTTC
CASSERLAGEDEQFF
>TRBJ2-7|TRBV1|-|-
TGCACCAGCAGCCCCCGGGACAGGGAGGAGCAGTACTTC
CTSSPRDREEQYF
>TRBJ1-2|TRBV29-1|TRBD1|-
TGCAGCGTTGGACAGGGCCATAACTATGGCTACACCTTC
CSVGQGHNYGYTF
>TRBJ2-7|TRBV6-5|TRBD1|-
TGTGCCAGCAGGGGACAGGGGGGGAACGAGCAGTACTTC
CASRGQGGNEQYF
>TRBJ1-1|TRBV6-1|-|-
TGTGCCAGCAGTGCCACCCCCACAGGGCTGAACACTGAAGCTTTCTTT
CASSATPTGLNTEAFF
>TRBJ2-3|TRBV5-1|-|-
TGCGCCAGCAGCTTGGGCGGCGGGGCGAGCACAGATACGCAGTATTTT
CASSLGGGASTDTQYF
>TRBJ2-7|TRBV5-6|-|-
TGTGCCAGCAGCCTCCCCGGGGTGGCCTACGAGCAGTACTTC
CASSLPGVAYEQYF
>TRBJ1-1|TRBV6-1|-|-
TGTGCCAGCACGTGGGGGCTGAACACTGAAGCTTTCTTT
CASTWGLNTEAFF
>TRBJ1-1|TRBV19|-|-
TGTGCCAGTAGTATCTATGGAGGGAAGTACACTGAAGCTTTCTTT
CASSIYGGKYTEAFF
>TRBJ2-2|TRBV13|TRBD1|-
TGTGCCAGCAGCTTAGCCGGGACAGGGAACACCGGGGAGCTGTTTTTT
CASSLAGTGNTGELFF
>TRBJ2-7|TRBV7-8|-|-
TGTGCCAGCAGCGGGAGTGAGCAGTACTTC
CASSGSEQYF
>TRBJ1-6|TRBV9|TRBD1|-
TGTGCCAGCAGCGCCTCCGGGACAGGGGGGTGGGATAATTCACCCCTCCACTTT
CASSASGTGGWDNSPLHF
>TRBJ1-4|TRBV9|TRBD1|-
TGTGCCAGCAGCGTAGGGACAGGGGGAAATGAAAAACTGTTTTTT
CASSVGTGGNEKLFF
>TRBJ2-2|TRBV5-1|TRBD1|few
TGCGCCAGCAGCTTGGACGGACAGGGTGGGTCGAGGACCGGGGAGCTGTTTTTT
CASSLDGQGGSRTGELFF
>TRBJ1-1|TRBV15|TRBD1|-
TGTGCCACCAGCAGAGATAGGACAGGGGAAGCTTTCTTT
CATSRDRTGEAFF
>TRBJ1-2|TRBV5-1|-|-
TGCGCCAGCAGCTTACAGGAAAACTATGGCTACACCTTC
CASSLQENYGYTF
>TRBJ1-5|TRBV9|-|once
TGTGCCAGCAGCTCGGGACATAGCAATCAGCCCCAGCATTTT
CASSSGHSNQPQHF
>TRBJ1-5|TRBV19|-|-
TGTGCCAGTAGTATTTCCAGCGGGTCCAATCAGCCCCAGCATTTT
CASSISSGSNQPQHF
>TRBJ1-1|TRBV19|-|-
TGTGCCAGTAGTACGACGAGCGGCACTGAAGCTTTCTTT
CASSTTSGTEAFF
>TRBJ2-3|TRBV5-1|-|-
TGCGCCAGCAGCTTGACAGGGCCGAGCACAGATACGCAGTATTTT
CASSLTGPSTDTQYF
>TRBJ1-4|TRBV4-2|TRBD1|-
TGTGCCAGCAGCCCGTCCCGGGACAGGGCCGGGGGAGAAAAACTGTTTTTT
CASSPSRDRAGGEKLFF
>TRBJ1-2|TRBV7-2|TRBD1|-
TGTGCCAGCAGCATTCTCCCTCGGGCTTCACAGGGGGGCTACACCTTC
CASSILPRASQGGYTF
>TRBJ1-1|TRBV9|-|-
TGTGCCAGCAGCGTAGTGGCCGGGATAGATGAAGCTTTCTTT
CASSVVAGIDEAFF
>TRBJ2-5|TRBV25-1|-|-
TGTGCCAGCAGTGAGTTCGGCAGGCTGAGTGAGACCCAGTACTTC
CASSEFGRLSETQYF
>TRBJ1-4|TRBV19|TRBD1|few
TGTGCCAGTAGTAAGTCCGGGACAGGGGGCGTTACGTCTAATGAAAAACTGTTTTTT
CASSKSGTGGVTSNEKLFF
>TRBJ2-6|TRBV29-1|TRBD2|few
TGCAGCGTTGATATTGGGGGGGGGACTGGGGCCAACGTCCTGACTTTC
CSVDIGGGTGANVLTF
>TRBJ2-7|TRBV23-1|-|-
TGCGCCAGCAGTCGCAGAGGGGCTTTAGCGGTTTACTTC
CASSRRGALAVYF
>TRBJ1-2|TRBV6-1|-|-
TGTGCCAGCAGCCAGGGCCCCTATGGCTACACCTTC
CASSQGPYGYTF
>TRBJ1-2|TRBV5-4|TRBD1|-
TGTGCCAGCAGCTTATACAGGGGGGCAAGAGGCTACACCTTC
CASSLYRGARGYTF
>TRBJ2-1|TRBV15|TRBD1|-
TGTGCCACCAGCCGAGGACAGGGCGGCAATGAGCAGTTCTTC
CATSRGQGGNEQFF
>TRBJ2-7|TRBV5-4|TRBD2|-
TGTGCCAGCAGCTGGGGGACTAGCGGAGATCCCTACGAGCAGTACTTC
CASSWGTSGDPYEQYF
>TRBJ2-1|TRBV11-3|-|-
TGTGCCAGCAGCTCATCCTATCAGGGAAATGGTGACAATGAGCAGTTCTTC
CASSSSYQGNGDNEQFF
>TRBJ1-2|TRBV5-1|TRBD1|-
TGCGCCAGCAGCCTCGGACAGGGGGCTTCGGACTATGGCTACACCTTC
CASSLGQGASDYGYTF
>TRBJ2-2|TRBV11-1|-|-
TGTGCCAGCAGCTCGCAGATAGGGGGAACCGGGGAGCTGTTTTTT
CASSSQIGGTGELFF
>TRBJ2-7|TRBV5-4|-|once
TGTGCCAGCAGCCCGCTGCCACCGGACTACCAAAGAGAGCAGTACTTC
CASSPLPPDYQREQYF
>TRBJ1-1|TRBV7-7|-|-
TGTGCCAGCAGCCTGGACAGGAACACTGAAGCTTTCTTT
CASSLDRNTEAFF
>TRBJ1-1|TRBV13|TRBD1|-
TGTGCCAGCAACTTACCGGACAGGGGTGAAGCTTTCTTT
CASNLPDRGEAFF
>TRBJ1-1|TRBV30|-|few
TGTGCCTGGAGTGCAGGGTTGTCTGAAGCTTTCTTT
CAWSAGLSEAFF
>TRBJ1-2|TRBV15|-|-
TGTGCCACCAGCAGAGATCTCGAGGCTTTTTATGGCTACACCTTC
CATSRDLEAFYGYTF
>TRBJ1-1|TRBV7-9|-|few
TGTGCCAGCAACTACGGGTGGGGGGAGGGTGAAGCTTTCTTT
CASNYGWGEGEAFF
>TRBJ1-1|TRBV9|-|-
TGTGCCAGCAGCCGATTGGGGCAGAAGAACACTGAAGCTTTCTTT
CASSRLGQKNTEAFF
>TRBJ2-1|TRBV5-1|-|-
TGCGCCAGCAGCCTTCGTGCCCTGACTAATTCCTACAATGAGCAGTTCTTC
CASSLRALTNSYNEQFF
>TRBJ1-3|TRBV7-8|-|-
TGCGCCAGCAGCTTTCGCGAGGGAAACACCATATATTTT
CASSFREGNTIYF
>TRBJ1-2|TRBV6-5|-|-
TGTGCCAGCAGCGACCAGGACAGAAACTATGGCTACACCTTC
CASSDQDRNYGYTF
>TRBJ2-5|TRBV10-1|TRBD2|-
TGCGCCAGCAGTGAGTCTCGTACGGGGGGTGAGCAGTACTTC
CASSESRTGGEQYF
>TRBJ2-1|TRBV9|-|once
TGTGCCAGCAGCGTAGTTCCGATGCGCTTGTACAATGAGCAGTTCTTC
CASSVVPMRLYNEQFF
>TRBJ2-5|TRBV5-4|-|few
TGTGCCAGCAGCTTGGGGGCTAGCGCGAACCAAGAGACCCAGTACTTC
CASSLGASANQETQYF
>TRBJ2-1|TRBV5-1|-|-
TGCGCCAGCAGCTTCTCCGAGGCCCCTTACAATGAGCAGTTCTTC
CASSFSEAPYNEQFF
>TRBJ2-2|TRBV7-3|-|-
TGTGCCAGCAGCCCAAGGATATTAAAGGGGGGGGACACCGGGGAGCTGTTTTTT
CASSPRILKGGDTGELFF
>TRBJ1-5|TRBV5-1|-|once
TGCGCCAGCAGCTTGGGTTCCCTCTCAGGTCAGCCCCAGCATTTT
CASSLGSLSGQPQHF
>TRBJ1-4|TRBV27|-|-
TGTGCCAGCAGGACAGCGTCCCCTGGAACTAATGAAAAACTGTTTTTT
CASRTASPGTNEKLFF
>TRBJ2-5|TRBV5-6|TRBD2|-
TGTGCCAGCAGCTTGAGCGGGGGGGGTCTCCAAGAGACCCAGTACTTC
CASSLSGGGLQETQYF
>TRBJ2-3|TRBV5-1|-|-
TGCGCCAGCAGCTTGGCCGAAACAGGGGGGGGTCATTTT
CASSLAETGGGHF
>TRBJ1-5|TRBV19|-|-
TGTGCCAGTGGGGTGACAGGTTGGGGTCTTCCCCAGCATTTT
CASGVTGWGLPQHF
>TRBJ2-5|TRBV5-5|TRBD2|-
TGTGCCAGCAGCTTGGCCGAGCGGGGGCTGCAAGAGACCCAGTACTTC
CASSLAERGLQETQYF
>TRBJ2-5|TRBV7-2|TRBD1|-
TGTGCCAGCAGCTTAATTGGGACAGGGGGCGCGAACCAAGAGACCCAGTACTTC
CASSLIGTGGANQETQYF
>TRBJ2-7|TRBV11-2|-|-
TGTGCCAGCAGCCCGACTAGTCCCTACGAGCAGTACTTC
CASSPTSPYEQYF
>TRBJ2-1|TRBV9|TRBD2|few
TGTGCCAGCAGCCCCGTCGGGACTAGCGGGTACAATGAGCAGTTCTTC
CASSPVGTSGYNEQFF
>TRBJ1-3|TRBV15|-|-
TGTGCCACCAGCAACAGACAGCTAAACTCTGGAAACACCATATATTTT
CATSNRQLNSGNTIYF